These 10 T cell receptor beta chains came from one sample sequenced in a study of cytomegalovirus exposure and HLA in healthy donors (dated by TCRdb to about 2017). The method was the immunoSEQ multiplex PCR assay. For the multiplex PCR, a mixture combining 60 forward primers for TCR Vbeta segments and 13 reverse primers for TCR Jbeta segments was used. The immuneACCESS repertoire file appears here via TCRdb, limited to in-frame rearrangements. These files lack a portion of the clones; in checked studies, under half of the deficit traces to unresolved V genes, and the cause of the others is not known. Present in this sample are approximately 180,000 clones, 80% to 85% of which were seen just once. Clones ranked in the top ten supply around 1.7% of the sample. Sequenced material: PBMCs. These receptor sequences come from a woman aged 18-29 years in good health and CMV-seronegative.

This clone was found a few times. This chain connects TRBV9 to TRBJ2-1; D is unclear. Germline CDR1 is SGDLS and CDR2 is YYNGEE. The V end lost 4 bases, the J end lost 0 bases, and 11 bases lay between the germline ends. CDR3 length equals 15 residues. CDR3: CASSPRIHSYNEQFF. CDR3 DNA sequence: TGTGCCAGCAGCCCCCGTATACACTCCTACAATGAGCAGTTCTTC.

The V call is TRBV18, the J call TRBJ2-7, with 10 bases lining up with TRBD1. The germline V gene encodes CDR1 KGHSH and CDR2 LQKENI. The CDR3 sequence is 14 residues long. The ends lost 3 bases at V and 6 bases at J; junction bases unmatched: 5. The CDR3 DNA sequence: TGTGCCAGCTCACCCCGGGACAGGGGAAGCGAGCAGTACGTC. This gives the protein CASSPRDRGSEQYV.

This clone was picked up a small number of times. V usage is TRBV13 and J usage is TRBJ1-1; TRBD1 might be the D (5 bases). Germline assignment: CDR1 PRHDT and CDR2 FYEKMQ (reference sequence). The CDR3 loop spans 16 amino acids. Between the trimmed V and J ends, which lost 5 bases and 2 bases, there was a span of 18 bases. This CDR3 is CASSLPDNRPNTEAFF. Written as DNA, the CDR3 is TGTGCCAGCAGCCTTCCGGACAATCGACCAAACACTGAAGCTTTCTTT.

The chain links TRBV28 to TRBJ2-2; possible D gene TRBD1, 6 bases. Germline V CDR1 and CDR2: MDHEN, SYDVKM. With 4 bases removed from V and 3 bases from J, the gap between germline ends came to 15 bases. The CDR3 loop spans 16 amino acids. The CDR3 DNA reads TGTGCCAGCAGTTCGGCCAGGCAGGGGTACACCGGGGAGCTGTTTTTT. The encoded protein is CASSSARQGYTGELFF.

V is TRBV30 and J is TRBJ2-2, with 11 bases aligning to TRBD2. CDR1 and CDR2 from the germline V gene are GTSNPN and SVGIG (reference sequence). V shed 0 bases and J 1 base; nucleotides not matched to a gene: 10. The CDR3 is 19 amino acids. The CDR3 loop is CAWSVQDRTSGWNTGELFF. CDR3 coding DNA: TGTGCCTGGAGTGTACAGGACAGGACTAGCGGGTGGAACACCGGGGAGCTGTTTTTT.

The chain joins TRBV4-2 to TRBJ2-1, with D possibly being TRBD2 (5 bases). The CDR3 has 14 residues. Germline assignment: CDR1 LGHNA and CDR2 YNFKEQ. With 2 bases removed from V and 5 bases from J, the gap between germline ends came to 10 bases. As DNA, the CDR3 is TGTGCCAGCAGCCAACCTGGACTTAACAATGAGCAGTTCTTC. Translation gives CASSQPGLNNEQFF.

CDR3 nucleotide sequence: TGTGCCAGCAGCTTAGTAATACGACAGTTCGAAGCTTTCTTT. Protein product: CASSLVIRQFEAFF. The V call is TRBV7-2, the J call TRBJ1-1; a possible D gene is TRBD1 (5 bases). Trimming shortened V by 1 base and J by 8 bases, and 14 bases separated the two germline ends. Germline V gene lookup returns CDR1 SGHTA and CDR2 FQGNSA. The length of the CDR3 is 14 residues.

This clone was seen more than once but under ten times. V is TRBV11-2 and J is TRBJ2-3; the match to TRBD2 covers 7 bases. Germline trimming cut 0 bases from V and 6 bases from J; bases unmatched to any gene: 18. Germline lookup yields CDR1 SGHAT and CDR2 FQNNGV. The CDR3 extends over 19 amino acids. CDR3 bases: TGTGCCAGCAGCTTAGACCTCGCGCTTCGGGAGGCCCGCCCGGATACGCAGTATTTT. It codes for CASSLDLALREARPDTQYF.

CDR3 region: CATSREGSQETQYF. Written as DNA, the CDR3 is TGTGCCACCAGCAGAGAGGGCAGTCAAGAGACCCAGTACTTC. The J gene is TRBJ2-5, the V gene TRBV15; no definite D call. CDR1 is LNHNV, CDR2 YYDKDF, per germline (reference sequence). This CDR3 has 14 residues. Deletions cut 0 bases from V and 2 bases from J, with 7 bases between. The full variable domain, completed using reference TRBV15 and TRBJ2-5, is DAMVIQNPRYQVTQFGKPVTLSCSQTLNHNVMYWYQQKSSQAPKLLFHYYDKDFNNEADTPDNFQSRRPNTSFCFLDIRSPGLGDTAMYLCATSREGSQETQYFGPGTRLLVL.

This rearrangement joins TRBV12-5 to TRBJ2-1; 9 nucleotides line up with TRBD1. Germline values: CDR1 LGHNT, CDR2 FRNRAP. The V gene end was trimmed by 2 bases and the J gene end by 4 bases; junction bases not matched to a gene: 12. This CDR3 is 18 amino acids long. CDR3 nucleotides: TGTGCTAGTGGTTTGTATGCAAAGCCCGGGACAGGGTACAATGAGCAGTTCTTC. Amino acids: CASGLYAKPGTGYNEQFF.